The clone carrying this T cell receptor beta chain appeared a few times. The target antigen is unknown. The germline V gene has CDR1 SGHRS and CDR2 YFSETQ. CDR3 size: 15 residues. V gave up 1 base and J gave up 4 bases; unmatched junction bases: 2. This sample stems from a study of graft-versus-host responses after intestinal transplantation. Some clones are missing from TCRdb's copy, which holds only in-frame ones; the method was immunoSEQ multiplex PCR. This sample has about 40,000 clones, with about 89% found just once. Study observations and caveats: Where graft-donor T cell macrochimerism was present, patients had high graft-versus-host to host-versus-graft clonal ratios in allografts.

This clonotype was sampled from a human patient who received an intestinal transplant, so some T cells may come from the graft donor. V usage is TRBV5-1 and J usage is TRBJ2-2; 9 bases line up with TRBD1. The specimen was PBMCs, collected around 43 weeks after intestinal transplant. The CDR3 DNA is TGCGCCAGCAGCTTGTGGACAGGGGCCACCGGGGAGCTGTTTTTT. Translation: CASSLWTGATGELFF.